This T cell receptor (beta chain) was identified during a study of neurological immune-mediated disorders. Findings and limits, study-wide: Expanded clones shared no CDR3 amino acid sequences across subjects, suggesting private repertoires in all groups.

The CDR3 is made up of 16 amino acids. Germline CDR1 reads KGHDR; CDR2 reads SFDVKD. The ends lost 4 bases at V and 0 bases at J; junction bases unmatched: 5. The table lists this clonotype with many counts. Its antigen is still unknown. The method for making cDNA was 5'RACE, and it used 10-nucleotide random UMIs. Each CDR3 protein is one row after TCRdb ran MiXCR on the 5' RACE reads. Among roughly 25,000 distinct CDR3 sequences listed, 13% were seen once. Time point specified: technical triplicate 1. For sorted libraries, the input was about a million CD4+ or CD8+ T cells. The V gene is TRBV24-1, the J gene TRBJ2-1, with 7 bases that match TRBD2. The sample was CD4+ T cells from blood. The sequence derives from a female donor with HTLV-1-associated myelopathy (HAM/TSP). CDR3: CATSDPGRASYNEQFF. The CDR3 coding sequence is TGTGCCACCAGTGACCCTGGGAGGGCCTCCTACAATGAGCAGTTCTTC.